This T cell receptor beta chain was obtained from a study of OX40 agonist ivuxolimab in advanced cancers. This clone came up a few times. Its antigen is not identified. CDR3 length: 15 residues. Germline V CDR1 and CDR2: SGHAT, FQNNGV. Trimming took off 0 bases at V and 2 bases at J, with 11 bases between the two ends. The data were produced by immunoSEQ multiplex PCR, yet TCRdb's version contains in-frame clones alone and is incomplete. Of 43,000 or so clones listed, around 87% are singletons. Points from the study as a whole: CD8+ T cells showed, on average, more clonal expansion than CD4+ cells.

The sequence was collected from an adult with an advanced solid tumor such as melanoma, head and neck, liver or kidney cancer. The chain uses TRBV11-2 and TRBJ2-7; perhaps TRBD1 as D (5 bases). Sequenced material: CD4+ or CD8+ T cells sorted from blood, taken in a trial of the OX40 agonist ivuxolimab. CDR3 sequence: CASSLDTGPTYEQYF. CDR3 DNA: TGTGCCAGCAGCTTAGATACAGGACCCACCTACGAGCAGTACTTC.